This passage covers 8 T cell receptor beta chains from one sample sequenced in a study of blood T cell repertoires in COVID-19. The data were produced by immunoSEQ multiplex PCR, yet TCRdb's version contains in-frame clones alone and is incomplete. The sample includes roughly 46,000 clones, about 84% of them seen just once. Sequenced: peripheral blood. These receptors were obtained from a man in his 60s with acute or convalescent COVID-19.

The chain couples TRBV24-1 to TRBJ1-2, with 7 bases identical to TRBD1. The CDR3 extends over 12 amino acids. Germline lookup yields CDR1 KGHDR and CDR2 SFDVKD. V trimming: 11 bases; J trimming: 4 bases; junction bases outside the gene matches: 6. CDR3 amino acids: CAISTGAYGYTF. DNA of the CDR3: TGTGCCATCTCAACAGGGGCCTATGGCTACACCTTC.

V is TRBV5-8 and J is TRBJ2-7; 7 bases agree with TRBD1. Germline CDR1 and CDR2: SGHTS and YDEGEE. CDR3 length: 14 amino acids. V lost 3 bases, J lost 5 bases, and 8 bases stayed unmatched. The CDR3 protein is CASSYDRAHNEQYF. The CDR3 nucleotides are TGTGCCAGCAGCTACGACAGGGCTCATAACGAGCAGTACTTC.

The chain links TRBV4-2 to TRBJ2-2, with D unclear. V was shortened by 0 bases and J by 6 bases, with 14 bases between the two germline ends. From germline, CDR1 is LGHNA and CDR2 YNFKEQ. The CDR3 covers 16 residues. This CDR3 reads CASSQDGPGWAGELFF. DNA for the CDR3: TGTGCCAGCAGCCAAGATGGGCCTGGGTGGGCCGGGGAGCTGTTTTTT.

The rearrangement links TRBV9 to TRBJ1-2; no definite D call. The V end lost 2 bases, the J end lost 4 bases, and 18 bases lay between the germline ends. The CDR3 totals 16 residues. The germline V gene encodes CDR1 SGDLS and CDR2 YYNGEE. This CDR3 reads CASSVYAKEGGYGYTF. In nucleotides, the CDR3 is TGTGCCAGCAGCGTTTACGCGAAGGAGGGAGGCTATGGCTACACCTTC. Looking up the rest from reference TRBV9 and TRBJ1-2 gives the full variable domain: DSGVTQTPKHLITATGQRVTLRCSPRSGDLSVYWYQQSLDQGLQFLIQYYNGEERAKGNILERFSAQQFPDLHSELNLSSLELGDSALYFCASSVYAKEGGYGYTFGSGTRLTVV.

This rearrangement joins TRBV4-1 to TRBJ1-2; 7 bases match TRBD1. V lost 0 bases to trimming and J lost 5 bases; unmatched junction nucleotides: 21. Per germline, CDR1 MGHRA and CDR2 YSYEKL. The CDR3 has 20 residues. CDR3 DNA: TGCGCCAGCAGCCAAGATGTAGACAGGGCGAGCCCCGTTAAAATTTATGGCTACACCTTC. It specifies CASSQDVDRASPVKIYGYTF.

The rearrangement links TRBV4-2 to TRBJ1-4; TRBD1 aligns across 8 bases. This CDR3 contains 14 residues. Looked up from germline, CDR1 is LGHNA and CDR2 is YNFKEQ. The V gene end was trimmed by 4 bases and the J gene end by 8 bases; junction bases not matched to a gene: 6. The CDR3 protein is CASSPEDRDEKLFF. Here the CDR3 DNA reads TGTGCCAGCAGCCCGGAGGACAGGGACGAAAAACTGTTTTTT.

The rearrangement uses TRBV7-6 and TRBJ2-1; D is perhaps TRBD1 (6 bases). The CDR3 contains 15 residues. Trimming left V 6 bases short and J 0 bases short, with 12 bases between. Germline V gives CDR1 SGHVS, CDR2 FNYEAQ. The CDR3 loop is CASSKRGNSYNEQFF. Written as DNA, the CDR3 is TGTGCCAGCAGTAAGAGGGGGAACTCCTACAATGAGCAGTTCTTC.

CDR3 sequence reads: CASSAPGQGDMRRVEFF. CDR3 nucleotides: TGTGCCAGCAGTGCCCCGGGACAGGGCGATATGAGAAGGGTGGAGTTCTTC. The chain is built from TRBV6-2 or TRBV6-3 and TRBJ2-1; TRBD1 aligns across 9 bases. The CDR3 totals 17 residues. J gave up 14 bases and V 5 bases, and 22 bases lay outside the gene matches. Germline V gene data show CDR1 as MNHEY and CDR2 as SVGEGT.